This T cell receptor beta chain was identified in a study of cytomegalovirus exposure and HLA in healthy donors. The donors, nominally healthy at sampling, likely had unrecorded immune exposures. Germline V gene sequence: CDR1 SGHRS, CDR2 YFSETQ. There are 18 residues in the CDR3. The J segment lost 3 bases and the V segment lost 1 base, leaving 10 bases of the junction unmatched. PCR primers comprised 60 Vbeta and 13 Jbeta primers. Clones were read by immunoSEQ multiplex PCR, and TCRdb kept only the in-frame ones, dropping some. The data contain around 180,000 clones, 65% to 85% of them singletons. The chain combines TRBV5-1 with TRBJ2-2; 9 bases fit TRBD1. The specimen sequenced was PBMCs. The TCR comes from a boy aged 2 to 10 in good health and CMV-seronegative. The CDR3 sequence: CASSLTWTGVVDTGELFF. In DNA form, the CDR3 reads TGCGCCAGCAGCTTGACCTGGACAGGGGTTGTTGACACCGGGGAGCTGTTTTTT.